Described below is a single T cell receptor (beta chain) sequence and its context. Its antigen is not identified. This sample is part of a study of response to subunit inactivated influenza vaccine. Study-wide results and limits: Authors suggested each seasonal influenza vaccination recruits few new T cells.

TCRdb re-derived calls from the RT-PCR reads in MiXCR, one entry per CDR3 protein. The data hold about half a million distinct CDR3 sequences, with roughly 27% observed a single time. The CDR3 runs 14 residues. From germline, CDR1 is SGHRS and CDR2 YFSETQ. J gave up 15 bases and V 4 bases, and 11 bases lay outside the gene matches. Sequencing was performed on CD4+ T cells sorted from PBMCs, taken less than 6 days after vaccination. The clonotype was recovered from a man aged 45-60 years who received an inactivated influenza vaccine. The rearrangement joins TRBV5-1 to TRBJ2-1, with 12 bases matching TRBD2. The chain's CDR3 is CASSAFLAGGPRFF. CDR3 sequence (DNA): TGCGCCAGCAGCGCGTTCCTAGCGGGAGGGCCCCGGTTCTTC.